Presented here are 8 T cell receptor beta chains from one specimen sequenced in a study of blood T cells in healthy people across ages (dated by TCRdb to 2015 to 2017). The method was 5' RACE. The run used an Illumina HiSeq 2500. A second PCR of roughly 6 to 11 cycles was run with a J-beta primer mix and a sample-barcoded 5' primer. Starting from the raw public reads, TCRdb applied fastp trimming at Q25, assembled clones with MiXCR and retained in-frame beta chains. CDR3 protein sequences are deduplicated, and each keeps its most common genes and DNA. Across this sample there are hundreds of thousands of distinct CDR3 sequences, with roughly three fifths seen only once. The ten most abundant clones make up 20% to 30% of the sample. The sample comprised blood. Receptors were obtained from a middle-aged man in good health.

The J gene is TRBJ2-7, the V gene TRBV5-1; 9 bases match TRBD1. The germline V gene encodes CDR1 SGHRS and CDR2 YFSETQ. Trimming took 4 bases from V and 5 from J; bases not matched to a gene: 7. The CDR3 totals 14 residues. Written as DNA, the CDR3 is TGCGCCAGCAGCACGGGACAGGGACTCCACGAGCAGTACTTC. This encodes CASSTGQGLHEQYF.

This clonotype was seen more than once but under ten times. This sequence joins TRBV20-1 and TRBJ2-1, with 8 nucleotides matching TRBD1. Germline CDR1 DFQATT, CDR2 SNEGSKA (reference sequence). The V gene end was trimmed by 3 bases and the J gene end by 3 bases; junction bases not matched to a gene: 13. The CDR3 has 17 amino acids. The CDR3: CSASPQGAAWSYNEQFF. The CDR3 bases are TGCAGTGCTAGCCCTCAGGGGGCCGCATGGAGCTACAATGAGCAGTTCTTC.

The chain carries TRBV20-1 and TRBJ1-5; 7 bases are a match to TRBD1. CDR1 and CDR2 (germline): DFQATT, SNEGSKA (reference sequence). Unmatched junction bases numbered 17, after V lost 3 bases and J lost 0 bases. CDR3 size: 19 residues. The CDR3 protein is CSARTGTEDYWYSNQPQHF. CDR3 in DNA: TGCAGTGCTAGGACTGGGACAGAAGACTATTGGTATAGCAATCAGCCCCAGCATTTT.

In DNA form, the CDR3 reads TGTGCCAGCAGTGAAAACTTAGGGTCCTATGGCTACACCTTC. Protein product: CASSENLGSYGYTF. The chain is built from TRBV25-1 and TRBJ1-2; D gene ambiguous. Trimming stripped 2 bases from V and 4 bases from J, with 11 bases between. The CDR3 runs 14 residues. CDR1 MGHDK and CDR2 SYGVNS come from the germline V gene.

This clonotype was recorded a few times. The CDR3 spells CASSNARVASETQYF. DNA of the CDR3: TGTGCCAGCAGCAACGCCCGGGTTGCATCGGAGACCCAGTACTTC. The V call is TRBV3-1, the J call TRBJ2-5; D is undetermined. Germline V lookup: CDR1 LGHDT, CDR2 YNNKEL (reference sequence). The CDR3 has 15 amino acids. The ends were cut back, 5 bases at V and 5 bases at J, with 18 bases in the middle.

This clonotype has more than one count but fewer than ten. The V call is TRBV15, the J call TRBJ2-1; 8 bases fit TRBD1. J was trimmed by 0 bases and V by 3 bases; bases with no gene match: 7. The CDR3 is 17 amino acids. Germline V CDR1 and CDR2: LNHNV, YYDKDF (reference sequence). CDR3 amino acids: CATSSGQGLSSYNEQFF. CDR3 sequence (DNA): TGTGCCACCAGCAGCGGACAGGGTCTTAGCTCCTACAATGAGCAGTTCTTC.

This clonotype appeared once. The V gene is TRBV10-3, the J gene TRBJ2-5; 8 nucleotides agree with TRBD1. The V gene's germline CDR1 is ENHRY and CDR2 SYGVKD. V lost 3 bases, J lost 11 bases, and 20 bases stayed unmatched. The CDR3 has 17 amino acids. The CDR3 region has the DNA TGTGCCATCAGTGAAGGGACAGGTCATGCCGGAGGTGGGGAGCAGTACTTC. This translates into CAISEGTGHAGGGEQYF.

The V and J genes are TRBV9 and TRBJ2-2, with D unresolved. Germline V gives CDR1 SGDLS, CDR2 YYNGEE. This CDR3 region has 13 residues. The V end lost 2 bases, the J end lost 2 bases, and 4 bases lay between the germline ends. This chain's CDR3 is CASSVSNTGELFF. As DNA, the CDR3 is TGTGCCAGCAGCGTCTCCAACACCGGGGAGCTGTTTTTT.